Reported below is one T cell receptor beta chain. This entry is derived from a study of shared clonotypes between healthy human individuals. Germline loops: CDR1 MNHEY, CDR2 SVGAGI. This CDR3 is 14 amino acids long. V lost 7 bases to trimming and J lost 0 bases, with 12 bases between them. TCRdb's table, derived via immunoSEQ multiplex PCR, lists solely in-frame clones and lacks some. The data contain some 2,400,000 clones, approximately 94% of them seen just once; the ten biggest clones take up around 0.13%. The sequence was collected from a man aged 18 to 30 in good health. The V and J genes are TRBV6-5 and TRBJ1-1; D perhaps matches TRBD1 (5 bases). The specimen was naive CD4+ T cells sorted from blood. Subset denoted: CD45RA+ positively selected. In DNA, the CDR3 is TGTGCCAGCACCCCGGGGCTCATGAACACTGAAGCTTTCTTT. This translates into CASTPGLMNTEAFF.